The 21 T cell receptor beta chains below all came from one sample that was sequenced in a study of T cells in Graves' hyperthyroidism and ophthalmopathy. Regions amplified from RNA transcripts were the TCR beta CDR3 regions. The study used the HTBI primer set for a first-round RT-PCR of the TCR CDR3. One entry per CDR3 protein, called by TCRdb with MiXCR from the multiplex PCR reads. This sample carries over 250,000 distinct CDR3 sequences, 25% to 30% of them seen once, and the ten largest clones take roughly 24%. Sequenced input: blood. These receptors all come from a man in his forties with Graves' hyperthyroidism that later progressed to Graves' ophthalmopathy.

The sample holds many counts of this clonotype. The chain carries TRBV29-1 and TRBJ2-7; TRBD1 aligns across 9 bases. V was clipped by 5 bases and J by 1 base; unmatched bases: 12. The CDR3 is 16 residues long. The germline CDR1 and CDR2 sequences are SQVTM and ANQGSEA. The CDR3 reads CSVSWDRVGVSYEQYF. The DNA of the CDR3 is TGCAGCGTTTCTTGGGACAGGGTAGGAGTATCCTACGAGCAGTACTTC.

CDR3 in amino acids: CASSYRSTPHPNTGELFF. For the CDR3, the DNA is TGTGCCAGCAGTTACCGGAGTACCCCCCACCCTAACACCGGGGAGCTGTTTTTT. The genes are TRBV6-2 or TRBV6-3 and TRBJ2-2; D is unresolved. Germline CDR1 reads MNHEY; CDR2 reads SVGEGT. Trimming took off 2 bases at V and 2 bases at J, with 18 bases between the two ends. The CDR3 totals 18 residues.

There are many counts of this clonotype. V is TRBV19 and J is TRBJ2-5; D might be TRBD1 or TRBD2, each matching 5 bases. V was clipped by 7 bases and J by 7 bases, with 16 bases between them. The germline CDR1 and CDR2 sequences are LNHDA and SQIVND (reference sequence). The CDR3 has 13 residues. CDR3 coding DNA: TGTGCCAGTACCCCGGGACCCTCAAGGACCCAGTACTTC. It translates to CASTPGPSRTQYF.

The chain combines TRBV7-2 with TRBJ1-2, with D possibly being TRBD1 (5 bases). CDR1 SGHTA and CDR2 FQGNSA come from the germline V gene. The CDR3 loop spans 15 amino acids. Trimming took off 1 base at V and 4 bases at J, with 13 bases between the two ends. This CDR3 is CASSLVAGPGYGYTF. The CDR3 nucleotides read TGTGCCAGCAGCTTAGTTGCGGGGCCGGGCTATGGCTACACCTTC.

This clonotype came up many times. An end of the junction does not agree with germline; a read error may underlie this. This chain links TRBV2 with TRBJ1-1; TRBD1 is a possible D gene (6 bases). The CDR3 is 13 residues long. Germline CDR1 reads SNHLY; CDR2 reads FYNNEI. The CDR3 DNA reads TGTGCTAGCAGCGGAGGGGGGAACACTGAAGCTTTCTTT. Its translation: CASSGGGNTEAFF. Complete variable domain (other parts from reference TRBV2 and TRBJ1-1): EPEVTQTPSHQVTQMGQEVILRCVPISNHLYFYWYRQILGQKVEFLVSFYNNEISEKSEIFDDQFSVERPDGSNFTLKIRSTKLEDSAMYFCASSGGGNTEAFFGQGTRLTVV.

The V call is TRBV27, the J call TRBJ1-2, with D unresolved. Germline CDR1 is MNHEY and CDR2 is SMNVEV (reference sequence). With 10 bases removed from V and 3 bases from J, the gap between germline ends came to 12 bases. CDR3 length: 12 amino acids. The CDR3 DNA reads TGTGCCACCATTCCCGAGGACTATGGCTACACCTTC. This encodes CATIPEDYGYTF.

The CDR3 nucleotides read TGTGCCAGCAGTGAGACAGGGGGTGAATGGTATGGCTACACCTTC. The encoded protein is CASSETGGEWYGYTF. The genes are TRBV6-4 and TRBJ1-2; TRBD1 agrees at 9 bases. The CDR3 has 15 amino acids. V trimming: 3 bases; J trimming: 5 bases; junction bases outside the gene matches: 7. CDR1 is MRHNA and CDR2 is SNTAGT in the germline V gene.

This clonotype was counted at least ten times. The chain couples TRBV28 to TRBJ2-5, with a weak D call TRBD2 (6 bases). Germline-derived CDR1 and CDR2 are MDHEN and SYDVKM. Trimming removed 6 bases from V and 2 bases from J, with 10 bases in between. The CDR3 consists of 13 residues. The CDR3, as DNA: TGTGCCAGCAGGGGGACTGGGCAAGAGACCCAGTACTTC. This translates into CASRGTGQETQYF. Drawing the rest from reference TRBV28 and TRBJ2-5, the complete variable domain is DVKVTQSSRYLVKRTGEKVFLECVQDMDHENMFWYRQDPGLGLRLIYFSYDVKMKEKGDIPEGYSVSREKKERFSLILESASTNQTSMYLCASRGTGQETQYFGPGTRLLVL.

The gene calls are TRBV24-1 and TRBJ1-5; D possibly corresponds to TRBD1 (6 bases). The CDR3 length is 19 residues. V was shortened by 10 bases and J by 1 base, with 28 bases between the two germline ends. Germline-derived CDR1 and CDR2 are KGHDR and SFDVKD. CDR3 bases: TGTGCCACGAGCCCATACCGACAGGAGGTGAGGCGGAGCAATCAGCCCCAGCATTTT. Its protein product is CATSPYRQEVRRSNQPQHF.

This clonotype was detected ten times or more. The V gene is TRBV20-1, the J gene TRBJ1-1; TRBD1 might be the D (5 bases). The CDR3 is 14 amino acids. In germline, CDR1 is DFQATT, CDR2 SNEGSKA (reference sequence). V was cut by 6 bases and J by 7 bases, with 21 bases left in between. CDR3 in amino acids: CSADLSGGEVEAFF. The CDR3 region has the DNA TGCAGTGCCGACCTCTCCGGGGGGGAGGTTGAAGCTTTCTTT.

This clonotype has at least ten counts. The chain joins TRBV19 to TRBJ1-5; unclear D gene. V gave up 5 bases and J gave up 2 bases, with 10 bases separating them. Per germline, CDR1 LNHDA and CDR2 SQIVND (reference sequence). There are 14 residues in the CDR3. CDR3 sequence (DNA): TGTGCCAGTAGTTTTTCAGCCCGCAATCAGCCCCAGCATTTT. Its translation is CASSFSARNQPQHF.

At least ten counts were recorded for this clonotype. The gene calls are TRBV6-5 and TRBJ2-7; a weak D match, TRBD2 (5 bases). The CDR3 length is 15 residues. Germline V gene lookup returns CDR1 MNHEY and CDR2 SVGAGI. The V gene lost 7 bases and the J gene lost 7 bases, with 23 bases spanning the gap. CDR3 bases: TGTGCCAGCACCCCGCGGTTAGGAGGTTGGTGGGAGCAGTACTTC. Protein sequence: CASTPRLGGWWEQYF.

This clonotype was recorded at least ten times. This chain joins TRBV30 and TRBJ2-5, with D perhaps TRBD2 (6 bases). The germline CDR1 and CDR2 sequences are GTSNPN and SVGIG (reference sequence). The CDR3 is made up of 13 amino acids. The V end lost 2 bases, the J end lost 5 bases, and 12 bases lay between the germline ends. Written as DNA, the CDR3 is TGTGCCTGGAGTCTAGGGGCGGGGGAGACCCAGTACTTC. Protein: CAWSLGAGETQYF.

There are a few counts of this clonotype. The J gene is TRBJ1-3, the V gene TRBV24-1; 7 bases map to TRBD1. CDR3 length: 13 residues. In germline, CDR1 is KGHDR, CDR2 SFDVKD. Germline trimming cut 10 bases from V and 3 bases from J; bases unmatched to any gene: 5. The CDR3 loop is CATTGADGNTIYF. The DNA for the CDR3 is TGTGCCACTACAGGGGCGGATGGAAACACCATATATTTT.

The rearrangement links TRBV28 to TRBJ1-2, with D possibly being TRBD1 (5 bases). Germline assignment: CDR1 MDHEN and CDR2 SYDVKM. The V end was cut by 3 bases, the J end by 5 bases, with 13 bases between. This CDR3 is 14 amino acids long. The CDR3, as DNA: TGTGCCAGCAGTTTGAGAGGGGTTGGGTATGGCTACACCTTC. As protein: CASSLRGVGYGYTF.

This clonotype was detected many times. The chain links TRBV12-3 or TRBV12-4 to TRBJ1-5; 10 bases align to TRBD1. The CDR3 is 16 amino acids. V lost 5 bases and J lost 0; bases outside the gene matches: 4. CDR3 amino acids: CASSPGTGDSNQPQHF. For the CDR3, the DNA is TGTGCCAGCAGTCCCGGGACAGGGGATAGCAATCAGCCCCAGCATTTT.

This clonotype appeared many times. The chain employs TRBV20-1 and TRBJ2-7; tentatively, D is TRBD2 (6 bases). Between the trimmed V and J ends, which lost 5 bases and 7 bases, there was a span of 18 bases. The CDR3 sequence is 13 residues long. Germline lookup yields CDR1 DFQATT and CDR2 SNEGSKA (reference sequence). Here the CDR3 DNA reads TGCAGTGCTTCGTTGGGGACTGTGAGTGAGCAGTACTTC. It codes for CSASLGTVSEQYF.

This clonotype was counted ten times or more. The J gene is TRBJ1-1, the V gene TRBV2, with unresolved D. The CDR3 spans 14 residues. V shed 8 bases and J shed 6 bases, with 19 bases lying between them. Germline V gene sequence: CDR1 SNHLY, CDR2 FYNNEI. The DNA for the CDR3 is TGTGCCAGCGAGTTTCATTCCGGGCGTCCTGAAGCTTTCTTT. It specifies CASEFHSGRPEAFF.

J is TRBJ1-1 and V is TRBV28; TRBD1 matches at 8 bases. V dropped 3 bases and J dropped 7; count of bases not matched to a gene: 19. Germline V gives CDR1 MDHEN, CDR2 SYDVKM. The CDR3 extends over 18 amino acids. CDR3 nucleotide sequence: TGTGCCAGCAGTTTTCCCCCAGGTGAGGCTCGACAGGGGAATGAAGCTTTCTTT. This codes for CASSFPPGEARQGNEAFF.

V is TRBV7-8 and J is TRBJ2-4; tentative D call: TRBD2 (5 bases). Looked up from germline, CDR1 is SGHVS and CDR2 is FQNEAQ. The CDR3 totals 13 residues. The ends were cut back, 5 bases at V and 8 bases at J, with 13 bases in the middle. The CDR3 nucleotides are TGTGCCAGCAGCCTTCGACCCGGGGACATTCAGTACTTC. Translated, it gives CASSLRPGDIQYF.

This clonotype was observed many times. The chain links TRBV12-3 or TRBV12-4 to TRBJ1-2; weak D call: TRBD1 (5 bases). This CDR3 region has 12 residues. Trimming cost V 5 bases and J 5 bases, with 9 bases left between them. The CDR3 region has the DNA TGTGCCAGCAGTCGGGGGACTTATGGCTACACCTTC. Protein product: CASSRGTYGYTF.